Listed below are T cell receptor beta chains from one sample, sequenced in a study of early T cells in non-severe SARS-CoV-2 infection. Each CDR3 protein gets one entry after TCRdb re-called the 5' RACE reads with MiXCR. Of some 56,000 distinct CDR3 sequences in the sample, about 15% were seen once. The material was whole blood, obtained at baseline. Receptors were obtained from an adult who was a healthcare worker with PCR-confirmed SARS-CoV-2 infection or an uninfected control (not recorded which). CDR3s include the opening cysteine and the closing phenylalanine or tryptophan. The D gene is left open where the match is weak. Some rows have no size entry. The others give once, few or many, or a class for an expanded clone.

V: TRBV25-1; D: -; size: -; J: TRBJ2-1; DNA: TGTGCCAGCAGTGAAGTGGGGACCCGCAACTACAATGAGCAGTTCTTC; CDR3: CASSEVGTRNYNEQFF
V: TRBV5-1; D: TRBD2; size: -; J: TRBJ2-3; DNA: TGCGCCAGCAGCTTGGATAGCGGGACTGATACGCAGTATTTT; CDR3: CASSLDSGTDTQYF
V: TRBV6-5; D: -; size: -; J: TRBJ1-6; DNA: TGTGCCAGCAGTTACTCGCCAGGGCCGGATTCACCCCTCCACTTT; CDR3: CASSYSPGPDSPLHF
V: TRBV19; D: TRBD2; size: -; J: TRBJ2-3; DNA: TGTGCCAGTAGAGGCGGACTAGCGCCCAGAACGCAGTATTTT; CDR3: CASRGGLAPRTQYF
V: TRBV18; D: TRBD1; size: -; J: TRBJ2-5; DNA: TGTGCCAGCTCACCGACAGGGCTAGAGACCCAGTACTTC; CDR3: CASSPTGLETQYF
V: TRBV29-1; D: -; size: many; J: TRBJ2-1; DNA: TGCAGCGTTGAAGTTAGGAGGGGGAATGAGCAGTTCTTC; CDR3: CSVEVRRGNEQFF
V: TRBV9; D: -; size: many; J: TRBJ2-2; DNA: TGTGCCAGCAGCGTAGCCGAGAACACCGGGGAGCTGTTTTTT; CDR3: CASSVAENTGELFF
V: TRBV20-1; D: -; size: once; J: TRBJ2-1; DNA: TGCAGTGCTAGAGTACGACTCATGACCAACCCCCGCTACAATGAGCAGTTCTTC; CDR3: CSARVRLMTNPRYNEQFF
V: TRBV9; D: -; size: few; J: TRBJ1-2; DNA: TGTGCCAGCAGCGTAGAGGCGTCTCCCAGGGATGGCTACACCTTC; CDR3: CASSVEASPRDGYTF
V: TRBV18; D: -; size: -; J: TRBJ2-7; DNA: TGTGCCAGCTCTAGCCGGGGCGGGGCGCTCGGGGAGCAGTACTTC; CDR3: CASSSRGGALGEQYF
V: TRBV5-1; D: -; size: -; J: TRBJ1-2; DNA: TGCGCCAGCAGCTCGTCTGGGACGGACGATGGCTACACCTTC; CDR3: CASSSSGTDDGYTF
V: TRBV2; D: TRBD2; size: -; J: TRBJ2-1; DNA: TGTGCCAGCAGTGAACGCTACACCGGACTAGTAGGAGGCAATGAGCAGTTCTTC; CDR3: CASSERYTGLVGGNEQFF
V: TRBV14; D: -; size: many; J: TRBJ2-3; DNA: TGTGCCAGCAGCCAAACCGGGGCGAGTTCGACAGATACGCAGTATTTT; CDR3: CASSQTGASSTDTQYF
V: TRBV5-1; D: TRBD1; size: -; J: TRBJ1-6; DNA: TGCGCCAGCAGGATTCACTGGGACAGCCAAAATTCACCCCTCCACTTT; CDR3: CASRIHWDSQNSPLHF
V: TRBV20-1; D: -; size: many; J: TRBJ1-5; DNA: TGCAGTGCTAGAATGGATTATAGCAATCAGCCCCAGCATTTT; CDR3: CSARMDYSNQPQHF
V: TRBV9; D: -; size: few; J: TRBJ2-7; DNA: TGTGCCAGCAGCGTAGGACCCACCAGCAACGAGCAGTACTTC; CDR3: CASSVGPTSNEQYF
V: TRBV6-2/TRBV6-3; D: TRBD2; size: many; J: TRBJ2-3; DNA: TGTGCCAGCAGTTACGGAGGGACTAGAAGCACAGATACGCAGTATTTT; CDR3: CASSYGGTRSTDTQYF
V: TRBV7-9; D: -; size: few; J: TRBJ2-1; DNA: TGTGCCAGCAGCTTAGAGCAGGGAGAAGAGCAGTTCTTC; CDR3: CASSLEQGEEQFF
V: TRBV11-2; D: -; size: few; J: TRBJ2-2; DNA: TGTGCCAGCAGCTTAGATCAAGAGCGAAGGAACACCGGGGAGCTGTTTTTT; CDR3: CASSLDQERRNTGELFF
V: TRBV29-1; D: -; size: many; J: TRBJ1-1; DNA: TGCAGCGTTGGGTGGACAGAGAACACTGAAGCTTTCTTT; CDR3: CSVGWTENTEAFF
V: TRBV10-2; D: -; size: -; J: TRBJ1-2; DNA: TGCGCCAGCAGTGAGTCTACCGGCTATGGCTACACCTTC; CDR3: CASSESTGYGYTF
V: TRBV29-1; D: -; size: few; J: TRBJ1-2; DNA: TGCAGCGTTGATCGCGGCTACACCTTC; CDR3: CSVDRGYTF
V: TRBV5-1; D: TRBD1; size: few; J: TRBJ2-3; DNA: TGCGCCAGCAGCCGATACGGGGACAGGGGCACAGATACGCAGTATTTT; CDR3: CASSRYGDRGTDTQYF
V: TRBV10-3; D: TRBD2; size: -; J: TRBJ2-3; DNA: TGTGCCATCAGAAGATTCGAGCGGGGGAACACAGATACGCAGTATTTT; CDR3: CAIRRFERGNTDTQYF
V: TRBV27; D: -; size: -; J: TRBJ1-1; DNA: TGTGCCAGCAGTTTATCAGTTGGACGGCATGAAGCTTTCTTT; CDR3: CASSLSVGRHEAFF
V: TRBV6-1; D: TRBD2; size: few; J: TRBJ2-1; DNA: TGTGCCAGCACTAGCCTAGCGGGACAATTCAATGAGCAGTTCTTC; CDR3: CASTSLAGQFNEQFF
V: TRBV25-1; D: -; size: once; J: TRBJ2-5; DNA: TGTGCCAGCAGTGAATATGACTACATCCAAGAGACCCAGTACTTC; CDR3: CASSEYDYIQETQYF
V: TRBV7-9; D: -; size: many; J: TRBJ2-1; DNA: TGTGCCAGCAGTGAGGGAGCGAACAATGAGCAGTTCTTC; CDR3: CASSEGANNEQFF
V: TRBV5-1; D: -; size: many; J: TRBJ2-5; DNA: TGCGCCAGCAGCTTGTTCGGGGTCGGGACCCAGTACTTC; CDR3: CASSLFGVGTQYF
V: TRBV5-1; D: -; size: -; J: TRBJ1-5; DNA: TGCGCCAGCCGCCCCGGGACGGCTAATCAGCCCCAGCATTTT; CDR3: CASRPGTANQPQHF
V: TRBV2; D: TRBD1; size: few; J: TRBJ2-7; DNA: TGTGCCAGCCTTACCGGGACAGGGCATCACGAGCAGTACTTC; CDR3: CASLTGTGHHEQYF